Listed here is a single TCR beta chain. Its antigen is unknown. The sample belongs to a study of T-cell reconstitution after alpha-beta-depleted transplantation in children. Study results and limitations: Expanded graft clones, several hundred of them, were reportedly the source of alpha-beta T cells about two months after transplant. High day-60 TCRbeta diversity in some patients came from surviving recipient T cells and thymic progenitors. Fresh T-cell production supplied most of the T-cell counts and diversity seen one year after transplant.

CDR1 DFQATT and CDR2 SNEGSKA come from the germline V gene (reference sequence). The CDR3 is 12 amino acids. V lost 6 bases, J lost 10 bases, and 10 bases stayed unmatched. Unique molecular identifiers were used in preparing the TCRbeta library. TCRdb reanalysed the PCR reads using MiXCR and keeps one entry per CDR3 protein. The profile covers some 200,000 distinct CDR3 sequences, with 6.6% appearing a single time and 5.5% taken by the ten largest. This chain joins TRBV20-1 and TRBJ2-3; 7 nucleotides match TRBD1. The sample here was PBMCs, taken before TCRalphabeta/CD19-depleted stem cell transplant. The receptor's source is a boy under 10 years old with acute lymphoblastic leukemia, due to receive a stem cell transplant. The CDR3 loop reads CSASYRDSAQYF. In DNA, the CDR3 is TGCAGTGCCAGTTACCGGGACAGCGCGCAGTATTTT.